This TCR beta chain was found in a study of cytomegalovirus exposure and HLA in healthy donors. Whole-study findings and limits: Clonal expansion was found to be greater in HLA-associated TCR beta chains than in equally common others in a later analysis.

Primers included in the PCR were 60 Vbeta and 13 Jbeta primers. Method: immunoSEQ multiplex PCR; TCRdb's copy keeps in-frame clones and lacks some. This sample has 170,000 or so clones, with roughly three quarters found just once. About this clone itself: Its antigen is unidentified.

There are 12 residues in the CDR3. The germline CDR1 and CDR2 sequences are LNHDA and SQIVND (reference sequence). Trimming left V 6 bases short and J 6 bases short, with 9 bases between. The clonotype originates from a woman between 50 and 59 years old in good health and CMV-seropositive. The chain has TRBV19 and TRBJ1-5; a weak D match, TRBD1 (5 bases). Input material: PBMCs. CDR3 amino acids: CASRDGGQPQHF. The DNA of the CDR3 is TGTGCCAGTAGGGACGGGGGTCAGCCCCAGCATTTT.